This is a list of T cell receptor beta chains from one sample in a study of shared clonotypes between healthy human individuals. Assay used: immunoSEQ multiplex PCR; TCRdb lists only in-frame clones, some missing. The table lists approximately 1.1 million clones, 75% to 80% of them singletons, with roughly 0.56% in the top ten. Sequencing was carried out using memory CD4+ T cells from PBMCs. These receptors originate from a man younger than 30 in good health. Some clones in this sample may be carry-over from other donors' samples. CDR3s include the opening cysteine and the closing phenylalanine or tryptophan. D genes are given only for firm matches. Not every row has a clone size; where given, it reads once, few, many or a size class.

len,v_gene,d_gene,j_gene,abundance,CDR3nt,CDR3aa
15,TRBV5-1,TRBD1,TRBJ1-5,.,TGCGCCAGCAGCTTGGGGACAGGGGGCGGTCAGCCCCAGCATTTT,CASSLGTGGGQPQHF
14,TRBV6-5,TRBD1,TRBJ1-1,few,TGTGCCAGCAGTCGACAGGGCAGGGACACTGAAGCTTTCTTT,CASSRQGRDTEAFF
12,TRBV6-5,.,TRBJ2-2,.,TGTGCCAGCAGCTACCGGGGAGGGGAGCTGTTTTTT,CASSYRGGELFF
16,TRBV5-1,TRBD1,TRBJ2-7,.,TGCGCCAGCAGCTTGGTAGTTGGACAGGGCTTTTTAGAGCAGTACTTC,CASSLVVGQGFLEQYF
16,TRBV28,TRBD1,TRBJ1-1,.,TGTGCCAGCAGTTTAAGACGACAGGGCTTTAACACTGAAGCTTTCTTT,CASSLRRQGFNTEAFF
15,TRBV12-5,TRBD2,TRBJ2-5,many,TGTGCTAGTGGTTCCTCTTTACCGGGAGGGGAGACCCAGTACTTC,CASGSSLPGGETQYF
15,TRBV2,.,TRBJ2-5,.,TGTGCCAGCAGTGACAGGGGCCAGGGCCAAGAGACCCAGTACTTC,CASSDRGQGQETQYF
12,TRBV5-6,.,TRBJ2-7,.,TGTGCCAGCAGCTTGTCCGGAGGGGAGCAGTACTTC,CASSLSGGEQYF
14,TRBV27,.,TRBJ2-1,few,TGTGCCAGCAGTTTAAACGGGAACCACAATGAGCAGTTCTTC,CASSLNGNHNEQFF
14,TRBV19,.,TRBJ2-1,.,TGTGCCAGTAGTGGACTCATCCGCTCCAATGAGCAGTTCTTC,CASSGLIRSNEQFF
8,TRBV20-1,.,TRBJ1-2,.,TGCACCTCGGACGGCTACACCTTC,CTSDGYTF
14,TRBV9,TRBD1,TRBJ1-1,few,TGTGCCAGCAGTCCGGGACAGGGGCGAACTGAAGCTTTCTTT,CASSPGQGRTEAFF
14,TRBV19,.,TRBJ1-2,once,TGTGCCAGTAGTCCCAATCGACAGGTCTATGGCTACACCTTC,CASSPNRQVYGYTF
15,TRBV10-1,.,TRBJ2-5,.,TGCGCCAGCAGTGAGTCCCGAGACTGCCAAGAGACCCAGTACTTC,CASSESRDCQETQYF